The clone carrying this TCR beta chain has just a few counts. This sample was included in a study of blood T cell repertoires in COVID-19. Whole-study context: T cells, B-cell-depleted T cells, or PBMCs provided the cDNA or gDNA that served as material.

Germline V gene data show CDR1 as LNHNV and CDR2 as YYDKDF (reference sequence). V lost 4 bases to trimming and J lost 5 bases; unmatched junction nucleotides: 8. This CDR3 has 16 amino acids. Sequencing was performed with immunoSEQ multiplex PCR; in TCRdb, only in-frame clones are kept and a portion is missing. Of about 120,000 clones in the sample, approximately 80% are singletons; the top ten hold 20% to 25%. This TCR came from a human donor in a cohort sampled during active COVID-19. The chain joins TRBV15 to TRBJ2-7; 13 bases fit TRBD2. The specimen was peripheral blood. The chain's CDR3 is CATSITGTSGIHEQYF. The CDR3 DNA is TGTGCCACCAGCATTACCGGGACTAGCGGGATACACGAGCAGTACTTC.